These T cell receptor beta chains were read from a single sample in a study of blood T cell repertoires in COVID-19. TCRdb keeps only in-frame clones here, not all; method: immunoSEQ multiplex PCR. The data hold around 27,000 clones, with just over 85% observed a single time. The sample taken for sequencing was peripheral blood. The receptors were gathered from a human donor in a cohort sampled during active COVID-19. The CDR3 runs from the conserved cysteine through the conserved F or W.

v_call,j_call,cdr3_aa
TRBV7-7,TRBJ2-2,CASSLVGSRTSNTGELFF
TRBV2,TRBJ2-2,CASGSGVNTGELFF
TRBV1,TRBJ2-1,CTSSQDLCRYNEQFF
TRBV9,TRBJ2-5,CASSVSAGGGETQYF
TRBV7-6,TRBJ2-7,CASSLAEPGAYEQYF
TRBV6-6,TRBJ2-7,CASSDRLEQYF
TRBV6-5,TRBJ2-7,CASSYSISGYEQYF
TRBV4-1,TRBJ1-6,CASSQSRGSPLHF
TRBV4-2,TRBJ1-4,CASSQARQTGGGEKLFF
TRBV5-1,TRBJ2-5,CASSPRAGATYQETQYF
TRBV2,TRBJ2-7,CASSNALGEQYF
TRBV6-6,TRBJ1-5,CASSYPRDTSNQPQHF
TRBV5-4,TRBJ2-3,CASRKGLAGNTDTQYF
TRBV27,TRBJ1-4,CASSPQGLSNEKLFF
TRBV10-3,TRBJ1-2,CAISESTPESNYGYTF
TRBV9,TRBJ1-4,CASSAHSQRVLQGGPNEKLFF
TRBV5-6,TRBJ1-2,CASSLAPGQANNYGYTF
TRBV11-3,TRBJ1-1,CASSPRGGTEAFF
TRBV7-8,TRBJ1-5,CASSLGRRGNQPQHF
TRBV19,TRBJ2-3,CASSYLRGEGTDTQYF
TRBV6-5,TRBJ2-5,CASSFKETQYF
TRBV6-5,TRBJ2-3,CASSFDGIDTQYF
TRBV5-1,TRBJ2-1,CASSWRGDSYNEQFF
TRBV30,TRBJ2-7,CALTQGPGNEQYF
TRBV19,TRBJ1-5,CASTYTRAWELSPQHF
TRBV6-5,TRBJ2-5,CASRRTRVEKTQYF
TRBV5-1,TRBJ1-5,CASSPTGYSNQPQHF
TRBV19,TRBJ1-3,CASSTGVGNTIYF
TRBV6-5,TRBJ2-7,CASTLERAYEQYF
TRBV7-2,TRBJ2-4,CASSLFSGQRNIQYF
TRBV5-4,TRBJ1-2,CASSLRGRDTF
TRBV27,TRBJ1-4,CASRFSWGRQEKLFF
TRBV6-5,TRBJ2-3,CASAASYSTDTQYF
TRBV15,TRBJ1-2,CATSIPGQGHGYTF
TRBV14,TRBJ2-5,CASSQLLAGGQETQYF
TRBV6-5,TRBJ2-7,CASSRSLSYEQYF
TRBV5-6,TRBJ2-5,CASSFRETQYF
TRBV5-1,TRBJ2-2,CASTLRTGDGGELFF
TRBV7-8,TRBJ2-3,CASSLGLAGSRTDTQYF
TRBV6-6,TRBJ1-5,CASSYSIHNSNQPQHF
TRBV21-1,TRBJ2-1,CATPTEPRGYNEQFF
TRBV15,TRBJ2-2,CATSRDRQAGELFF
TRBV3-1/TRBV3-2,TRBJ1-1,CASSRSFGVAEAFF